This record covers a single T cell receptor beta chain. In the authors' workflow: From reference gene primer amplification, estimates of nucleated cell counts were derived. Data came from immunoSEQ multiplex PCR; TCRdb stores just in-frame clones and leaves some out. V, J and clone size derive from that table, while D and trimming were established from the DNA sequence. The sample has about 170,000 clones, 82% seen once. The data are from a study of blood T cell repertoires in COVID-19. Study details: Samples came from the United States, Italy and Spain, spanning acute and convalescent COVID-19. T cells, B-cell-depleted T cells, or PBMCs supplied cDNA or gDNA.

The CDR3 runs to 11 residues. After removal of 7 bases from V and 8 bases from J, the junction contained 5 bases not matched to a gene. Germline assignment: CDR1 SQVTM and CDR2 ANQGSEA. This sequence joins TRBV29-1 and TRBJ1-1; 9 bases align to TRBD1. The sequenced sample was peripheral blood. This sequence was found in a woman in her 70s with acute or convalescent COVID-19. The CDR3 loop is CSARQGEEAFF. CDR3 DNA sequence: TGCAGCGCAAGACAGGGGGAAGAAGCTTTCTTT.